These T cell receptor beta chains were read from a single sample in a study of blood T cell repertoires in COVID-19. TCRdb's table, derived via immunoSEQ multiplex PCR, lists solely in-frame clones and lacks some. The sample consists of 120,000 to 150,000 clones, under 90% of them appearing once. Sequenced sample: PBMCs or T cells enriched from blood (not recorded which). The origin of the receptors is a man in his fifties or sixties in a cohort exposed to, infected with or recovered from COVID-19 (not recorded which). The CDR3 runs from the conserved cysteine through the conserved F or W. A D gene is named only where the DNA matches it firmly. Size is omitted from some rows. Given values are once, few, many or a class for expanded clones.

size	V	length	J	D	CDR3	DNA
-	TRBV14	13	TRBJ1-2	-	CASSRGARDGYTF	TGTGCCAGCAGCCGAGGAGCGAGGGATGGCTACACCTTC
-	TRBV4-3	14	TRBJ1-2	TRBD1	CASSQTGVGYGYTF	TGCGCCAGCAGCCAAACAGGGGTTGGCTATGGCTACACCTTC
-	TRBV27	20	TRBJ2-1	TRBD2	CASRTVLGTSGTSSYNEQFF	TGTGCCAGCAGGACGGTATTAGGGACTAGCGGAACGAGCTCCTACAATGAGCAGTTCTTC
once	TRBV18	16	TRBJ2-2	-	CASSPPHRARTGELFF	TGTGCCAGCTCACCACCGCACAGGGCGCGGACCGGGGAGCTGTTTTTT
-	TRBV7-9	15	TRBJ1-4	-	CASSLQTVPNEKLFF	TGTGCCAGCAGCTTACAGACAGTACCAAATGAAAAACTGTTTTTT
once	TRBV5-6	15	TRBJ1-1	-	CASSLSWTGNTEAFF	TGTGCCAGCAGCTTATCATGGACGGGAAACACTGAAGCTTTCTTT
-	TRBV6-5	13	TRBJ1-2	-	CASSYRGMRGYTF	TGTGCCAGCAGTTACCGGGGTATGCGTGGCTACACCTTC
-	TRBV27	16	TRBJ2-1	-	CASSTSSASTYNEQFF	TGTGCCAGCAGTACTTCCTCGGCTAGCACCTACAATGAGCAGTTCTTC
-	TRBV21-1	15	TRBJ2-5	-	CASSKEKEGAETQYF	TGTGCCAGCAGCAAAGAGAAGGAGGGGGCAGAGACCCAGTACTTC
-	TRBV9	15	TRBJ2-7	-	CASSPELGATYEQYF	TGTGCCAGCAGCCCCGAGCTAGGCGCTACCTACGAGCAGTACTTC
-	TRBV3-1/TRBV3-2	14	TRBJ2-7	-	CASSQGAISYEQYF	TGTGCCAGCAGCCAAGGGGCGATCTCCTACGAGCAGTACTTC
once	TRBV7-2	14	TRBJ1-2	TRBD1	CASSSTGENYGYTF	TGTGCCAGCAGCTCGACAGGGGAAAACTATGGCTACACCTTC
-	TRBV7-9	14	TRBJ2-7	TRBD2	CASSSSGQPYEQYF	TGTGCCAGCAGCTCTAGCGGCCAACCCTACGAGCAGTACTTC
-	TRBV5-6	13	TRBJ1-6	-	CASSLEVEVPLHF	TGTGCCAGCAGCCTGGAGGTAGAGGTCCCCCTCCACTTT
-	TRBV7-9	16	TRBJ1-4	-	CASSLVSGGGNEKLFF	TGTGCCAGCAGCTTAGTTTCGGGGGGAGGTAATGAAAAACTGTTTTTT
-	TRBV10-1	15	TRBJ2-1	TRBD2	CASSEGTRPTNEQFF	TGCGCCAGCAGTGAAGGGACTAGACCAACCAATGAGCAGTTCTTC
-	TRBV3-1/TRBV3-2	15	TRBJ1-1	-	CASSQVYSMNTEAFF	TGTGCCAGCAGCCAAGTCTACAGTATGAACACTGAAGCTTTCTTT
-	TRBV12-3/TRBV12-4	13	TRBJ1-1	TRBD1	CASRQGSGTEAFF	TGTGCCAGCAGACAGGGGAGTGGCACTGAAGCTTTCTTT
-	TRBV6-5	13	TRBJ2-7	TRBD1	CASSGQAGGEQYF	TGTGCCAGCAGCGGACAGGCAGGGGGCGAGCAGTACTTC
once	TRBV10-1	15	TRBJ2-7	-	CASSESTLQGYEQYF	TGCGCCAGCAGTGAGTCGACCCTGCAGGGCTACGAGCAGTACTTC
-	TRBV2	11	TRBJ2-3	-	CASRSGDTQYF	TGTGCCAGCAGGAGCGGAGATACGCAGTATTTT
-	TRBV7-8	15	TRBJ2-7	TRBD2	CASSLSGDYSYEQYF	TGTGCCAGCAGCTTGTCCGGGGACTATTCCTACGAGCAGTACTTC
-	TRBV7-9	16	TRBJ2-5	TRBD2	CASSSGGGVIQETQYF	TGTGCCAGCAGCTCGGGCGGGGGGGTAATCCAAGAGACCCAGTACTTC
few	TRBV5-4	14	TRBJ2-2	-	CASSPMLNTGELFF	TGTGCCAGCAGCCCCATGCTAAACACCGGGGAGCTGTTTTTT
-	TRBV5-8	13	TRBJ1-1	-	CASSSRGLSEAFF	TGTGCCAGCAGCTCCAGGGGTTTATCTGAAGCTTTCTTT
-	TRBV4-1	14	TRBJ2-7	-	CASSQGGGHYEQYF	TGCGCCAGCAGCCAGGGCGGGGGCCACTACGAGCAGTACTTC
-	TRBV9	15	TRBJ2-7	-	CASSVGAGVGYEQYF	TGTGCCAGCAGCGTTGGGGCTGGGGTTGGGTACGAGCAGTACTTC
-	TRBV13	13	TRBJ2-1	-	CASSNRVGDEQFF	TGTGCCAGCAGCAACCGGGTAGGCGATGAGCAGTTCTTC
-	TRBV5-1	14	TRBJ2-7	TRBD1	CASSKTGQPYEQYF	TGCGCCAGCAGCAAGACAGGGCAGCCCTACGAGCAGTACTTC